This TCR beta chain was obtained from a study of shared clonotypes between healthy human individuals. Study-wide background: Each donor's CD4 naive and CD4 memory cells filled three plates apiece, CD8 naive two, and CD8 memory one. Whole-study results and caveats: The genetic and exposure-history diversity represented was limited by few donors.

Replicate PCRs for sorted subsets used 200 to 250 ng DNA; this equaled about 30,000 T cell genomes. Profiled with immunoSEQ multiplex PCR; TCRdb holds only in-frame clones, not every one. The profile shows around 2.1 million clones, 85% to 95% of them singletons. Germline values: CDR1 GTSNPN, CDR2 SVGIG (reference sequence). This CDR3 region has 14 residues. V gave up 5 bases and J gave up 2 bases, with 12 bases separating them. As to this clone: Its antigen is unidentified.

Naivety among CD8 cells was defined by CD45RO negativity and positive CCR7 selection, thereby excluding terminally differentiated effector memory CD45RA+ cells. All donors were Caucasian adults living in Nashville, Tennessee. This chain uses TRBV30 with TRBJ2-2; D may correspond to TRBD1 or TRBD2 (6 bases each). The TCR sequence derives from a young man in good health. Some clones in this sample may be carry-over from other donors' samples. The specimen was naive CD8+ T cells from PBMCs. CDR3 in DNA: TGTGCCTGGGATACAGGGACTAACACCGGGGAGCTGTTTTTT. Amino acid sequence: CAWDTGTNTGELFF.